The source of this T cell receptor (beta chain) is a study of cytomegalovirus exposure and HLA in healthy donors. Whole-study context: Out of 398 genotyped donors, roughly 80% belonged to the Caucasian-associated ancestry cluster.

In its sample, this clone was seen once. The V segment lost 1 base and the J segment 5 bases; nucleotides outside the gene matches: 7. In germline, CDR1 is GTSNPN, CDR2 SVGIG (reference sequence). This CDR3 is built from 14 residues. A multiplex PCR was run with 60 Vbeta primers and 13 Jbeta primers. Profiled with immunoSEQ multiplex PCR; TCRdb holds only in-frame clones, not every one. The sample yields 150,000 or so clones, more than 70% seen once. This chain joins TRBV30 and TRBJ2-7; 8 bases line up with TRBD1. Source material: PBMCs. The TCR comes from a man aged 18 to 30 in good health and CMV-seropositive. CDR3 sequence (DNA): TGTGCCTGGAGTGCCCCAGGGGGCGTCGACGAGCAGTACTTC. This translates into CAWSAPGGVDEQYF.